This TCR beta chain is drawn from a study of control samples from healthy donors and cancer patients. Assay used: immunoSEQ multiplex PCR; TCRdb lists only in-frame clones, some missing. The sample holds 95,000 to 150,000 clones, about 87% seen once. The sequenced sample consisted of blood. The receptor comes from a man between 25 and 39 years old in good health.

As DNA, the CDR3 is TGTGCCACCAGCAGGGGGACAGGCAAAAACTATGGCTACACCTTC. Translated, it gives CATSRGTGKNYGYTF. The chain uses TRBV15 and TRBJ1-2, with 8 positions matching TRBD1. Germline assignment: CDR1 LNHNV and CDR2 YYDKDF (reference sequence). V dropped 3 bases and J dropped 2; count of bases not matched to a gene: 5. The CDR3 runs to 15 residues.